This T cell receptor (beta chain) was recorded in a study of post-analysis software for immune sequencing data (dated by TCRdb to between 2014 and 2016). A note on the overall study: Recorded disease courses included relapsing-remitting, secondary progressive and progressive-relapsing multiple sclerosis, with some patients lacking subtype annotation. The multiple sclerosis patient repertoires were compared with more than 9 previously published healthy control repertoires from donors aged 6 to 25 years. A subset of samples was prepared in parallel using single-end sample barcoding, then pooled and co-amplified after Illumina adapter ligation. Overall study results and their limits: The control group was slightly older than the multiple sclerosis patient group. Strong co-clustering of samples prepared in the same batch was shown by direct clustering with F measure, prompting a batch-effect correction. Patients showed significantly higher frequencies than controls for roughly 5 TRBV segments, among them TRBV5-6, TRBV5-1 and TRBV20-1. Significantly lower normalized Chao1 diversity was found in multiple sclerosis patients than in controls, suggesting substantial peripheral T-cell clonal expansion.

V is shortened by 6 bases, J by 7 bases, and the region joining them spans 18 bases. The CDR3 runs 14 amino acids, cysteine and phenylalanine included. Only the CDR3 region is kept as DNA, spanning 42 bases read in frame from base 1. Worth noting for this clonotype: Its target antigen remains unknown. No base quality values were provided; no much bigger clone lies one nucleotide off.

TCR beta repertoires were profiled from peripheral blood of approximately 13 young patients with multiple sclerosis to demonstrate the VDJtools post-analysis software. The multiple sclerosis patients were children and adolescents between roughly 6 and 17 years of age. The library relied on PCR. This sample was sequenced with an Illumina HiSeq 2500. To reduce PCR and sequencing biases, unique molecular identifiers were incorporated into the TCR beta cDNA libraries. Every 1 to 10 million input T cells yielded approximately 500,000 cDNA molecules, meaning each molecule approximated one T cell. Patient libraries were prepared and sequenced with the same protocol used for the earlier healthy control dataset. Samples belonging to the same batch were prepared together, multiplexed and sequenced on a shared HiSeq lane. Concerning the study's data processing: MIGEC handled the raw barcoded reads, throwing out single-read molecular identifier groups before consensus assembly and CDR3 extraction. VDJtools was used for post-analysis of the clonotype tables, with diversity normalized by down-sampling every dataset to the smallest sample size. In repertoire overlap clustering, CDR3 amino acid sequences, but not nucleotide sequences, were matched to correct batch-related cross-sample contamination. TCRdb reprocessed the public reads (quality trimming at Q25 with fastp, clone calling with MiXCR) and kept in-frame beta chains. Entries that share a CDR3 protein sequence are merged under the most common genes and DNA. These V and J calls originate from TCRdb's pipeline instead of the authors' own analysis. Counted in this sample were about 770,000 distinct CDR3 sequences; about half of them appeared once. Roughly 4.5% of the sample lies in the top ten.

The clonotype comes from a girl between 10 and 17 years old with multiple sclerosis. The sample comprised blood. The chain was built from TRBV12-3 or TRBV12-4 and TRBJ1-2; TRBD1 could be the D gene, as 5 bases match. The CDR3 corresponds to CASSIGGGAGGYTF. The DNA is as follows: TGTGCCAGCAGCATCGGGGGGGGAGCAGGTGGCTACACCTTC.